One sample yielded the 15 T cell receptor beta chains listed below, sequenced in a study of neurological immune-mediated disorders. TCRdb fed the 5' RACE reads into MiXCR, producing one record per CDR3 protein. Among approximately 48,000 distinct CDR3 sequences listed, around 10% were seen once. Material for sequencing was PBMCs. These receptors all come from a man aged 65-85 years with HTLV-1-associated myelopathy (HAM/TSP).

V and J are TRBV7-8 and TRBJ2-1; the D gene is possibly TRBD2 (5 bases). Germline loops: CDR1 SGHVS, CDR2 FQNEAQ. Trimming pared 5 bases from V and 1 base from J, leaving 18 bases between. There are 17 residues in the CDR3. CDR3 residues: CASSPFNPGGSYNEQFF. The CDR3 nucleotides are TGTGCCAGCAGCCCGTTTAACCCGGGCGGGTCCTACAATGAGCAGTTCTTC.

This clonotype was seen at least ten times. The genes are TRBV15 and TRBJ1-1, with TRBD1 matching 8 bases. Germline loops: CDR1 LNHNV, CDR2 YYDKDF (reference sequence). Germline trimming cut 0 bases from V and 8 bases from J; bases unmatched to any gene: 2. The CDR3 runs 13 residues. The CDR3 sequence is CATSRDQGAEAFF. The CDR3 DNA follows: TGTGCCACCAGCAGAGACCAGGGGGCCGAAGCTTTCTTT.

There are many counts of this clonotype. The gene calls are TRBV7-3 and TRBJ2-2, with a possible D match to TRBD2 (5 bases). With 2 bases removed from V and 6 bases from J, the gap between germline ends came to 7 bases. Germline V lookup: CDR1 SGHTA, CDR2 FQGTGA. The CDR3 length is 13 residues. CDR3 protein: CASSLDGAGELFF. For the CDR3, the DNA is TGTGCCAGCAGCTTAGACGGGGCCGGGGAGCTGTTTTTT.

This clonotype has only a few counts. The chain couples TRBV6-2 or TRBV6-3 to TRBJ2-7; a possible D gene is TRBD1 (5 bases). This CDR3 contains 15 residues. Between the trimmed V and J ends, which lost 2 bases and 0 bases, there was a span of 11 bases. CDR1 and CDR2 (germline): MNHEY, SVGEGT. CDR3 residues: CASSYGQDTSYEQYF. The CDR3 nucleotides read TGTGCCAGCAGTTACGGCCAGGACACCTCCTACGAGCAGTACTTC.

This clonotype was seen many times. CDR3 sequence reads: CATQTSGRVETQYF. Written as DNA, the CDR3 is TGTGCCACCCAGACTAGCGGGAGGGTAGAGACCCAGTACTTC. V usage is TRBV28 and J usage is TRBJ2-5, with 14 bases that match TRBD2. Germline CDR1 reads MDHEN; CDR2 reads SYDVKM. V lost 10 bases, J lost 4 bases, and 5 bases stayed unmatched. The CDR3 runs 14 residues.

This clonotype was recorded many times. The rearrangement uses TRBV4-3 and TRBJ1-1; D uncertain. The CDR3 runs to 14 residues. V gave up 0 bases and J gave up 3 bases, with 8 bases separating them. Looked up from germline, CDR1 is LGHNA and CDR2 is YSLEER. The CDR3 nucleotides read TGCGCCAGCAGCCAAGAGGGAGGGCACACTGAAGCTTTCTTT. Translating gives CASSQEGGHTEAFF.

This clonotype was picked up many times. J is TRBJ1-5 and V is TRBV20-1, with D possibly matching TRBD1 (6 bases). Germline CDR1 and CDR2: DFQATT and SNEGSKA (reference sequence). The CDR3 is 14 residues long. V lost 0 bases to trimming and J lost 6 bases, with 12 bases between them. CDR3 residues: CSARDKTGFQPQHF. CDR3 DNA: TGCAGTGCTAGAGACAAAACAGGGTTTCAGCCCCAGCATTTT.

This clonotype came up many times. The CDR3 reads CASSQEVSYNEQFF. CDR3 DNA sequence: TGCGCCAGCAGCCAAGAGGTTTCCTACAATGAGCAGTTCTTC. The chain joins TRBV4-3 to TRBJ2-1; unclear D gene. The CDR3 is made up of 14 amino acids. Germline V gene data show CDR1 as LGHNA and CDR2 as YSLEER. V lost 0 bases and J 1 base, leaving 4 bases between the germline ends.

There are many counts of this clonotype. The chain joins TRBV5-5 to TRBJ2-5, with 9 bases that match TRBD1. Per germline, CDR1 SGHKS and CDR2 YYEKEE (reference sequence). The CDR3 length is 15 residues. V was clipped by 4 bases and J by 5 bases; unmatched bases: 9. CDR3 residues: CASSRGTGKGETQYF. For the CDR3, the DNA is TGTGCCAGCAGCAGAGGGACAGGGAAGGGCGAGACCCAGTACTTC.

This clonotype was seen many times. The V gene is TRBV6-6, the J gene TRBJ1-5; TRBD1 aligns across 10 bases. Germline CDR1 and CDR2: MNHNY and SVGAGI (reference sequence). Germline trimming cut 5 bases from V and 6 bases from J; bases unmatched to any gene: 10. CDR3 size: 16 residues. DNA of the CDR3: TGTGCCAGCAGTCAGATTCCGGGACAGGGGTTTCAGCCCCAGCATTTT. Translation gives CASSQIPGQGFQPQHF.

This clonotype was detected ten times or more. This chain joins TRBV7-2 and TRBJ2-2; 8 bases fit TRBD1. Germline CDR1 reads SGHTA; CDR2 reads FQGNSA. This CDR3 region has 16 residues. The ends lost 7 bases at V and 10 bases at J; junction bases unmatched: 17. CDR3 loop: CASTLLPSGGLVELFF. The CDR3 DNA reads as TGTGCCAGCACCCTCCTACCTTCAGGGGGCTTAGTGGAGCTGTTTTTT.

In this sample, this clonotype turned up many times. The CDR3 sequence is CSATSLEGYTF. In nucleotides, the CDR3 is TGCAGCGCCACTTCCCTGGAGGGCTACACCTTC. The V call is TRBV29-1, the J call TRBJ1-2; no clear D. V was clipped by 7 bases and J by 8 bases, with 14 bases between them. This CDR3 region has 11 residues. The germline V gene encodes CDR1 SQVTM and CDR2 ANQGSEA.

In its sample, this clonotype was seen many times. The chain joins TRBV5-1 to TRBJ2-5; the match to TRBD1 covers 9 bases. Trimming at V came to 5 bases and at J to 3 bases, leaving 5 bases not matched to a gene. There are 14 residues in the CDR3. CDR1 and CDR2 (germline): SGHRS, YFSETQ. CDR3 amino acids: CASSFRDREETQYF. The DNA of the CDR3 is TGCGCCAGCAGTTTCCGGGACAGGGAAGAGACCCAGTACTTC.

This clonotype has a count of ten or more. The CDR3 is CASRDSGSYEQYF. In nucleotides, the CDR3 is TGTGCCAGCAGGGACAGTGGCTCCTACGAGCAGTACTTC. The chain is built from TRBV6-5 and TRBJ2-7; weak D call: TRBD1 (6 bases). CDR1 is MNHEY, CDR2 SVGAGI, per germline. V lost 6 bases and J lost 0, with 9 bases in between. CDR3 length: 13 amino acids.

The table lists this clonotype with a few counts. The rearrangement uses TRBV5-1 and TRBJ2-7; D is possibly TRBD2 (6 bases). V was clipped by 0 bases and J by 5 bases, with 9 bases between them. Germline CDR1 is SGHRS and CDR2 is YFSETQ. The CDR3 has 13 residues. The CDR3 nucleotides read TGCGCCAGCAGCTTGGGTCGGGAGAACGAGCAGTACTTC. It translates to CASSLGRENEQYF. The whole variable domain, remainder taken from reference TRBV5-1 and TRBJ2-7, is KAGVTQTPRYLIKTRGQQVTLSCSPISGHRSVSWYQQTPGQGLQFLFEYFSETQRNKGNFPGRFSGRQFSNSRSEMNVSTLELGDSALYLCASSLGRENEQYFGPGTRLTVT.